This TCR beta chain was sequenced in a study of T cell repertoires in cytomegalovirus infection. About the study: Recently identified HLA-C-restricted and well-studied HLA-B-restricted CMV epitopes were used.

The CDR3 contains 18 residues. The germline V gene encodes CDR1 MNHEY and CDR2 SVGEGT. Between the trimmed V and J ends, which lost 2 bases and 1 base, there was a span of 20 bases. This clonotype appeared many times. As yet, its antigen is unknown. TCRdb reanalysed the reads using MiXCR and keeps one entry per CDR3 protein. The sample consists of hundreds of thousands of distinct CDR3 sequences, around 29% of them appearing once. This clonotype was sampled from a human donor in good health (CMV status not recorded). Some clones in this sample may be carry-over from other donors' samples. The sequenced sample was cultured CD8+ T cells from PBMCs, obtained from culture after CMV antigen stimulation. The chain recombines TRBV6-2 or TRBV6-3 with TRBJ1-1; D is possibly TRBD1 (5 bases). This chain's CDR3 is CASSYARERYRRNTEAFF. The CDR3 DNA is TGTGCCAGCAGTTACGCTCGGGAGCGTTACAGGAGGAACACTGAAGCTTTCTTT.